The 27 T cell receptor beta chains reported below all come from one sample, sequenced in a study of cytomegalovirus exposure and HLA in healthy donors. A multiplex PCR was run with 60 Vbeta primers and 13 Jbeta primers. Data came from immunoSEQ multiplex PCR; TCRdb stores just in-frame clones and leaves some out. Of approximately 210,000 clones listed, more than 75% are singletons. Sequences were obtained from PBMCs. All receptors derive from a male donor in good health and CMV-seropositive.

The chain carries TRBV5-1 and TRBJ2-7; 10 nucleotides align to TRBD1. There are 15 residues in the CDR3. Germline V gene data show CDR1 as SGHRS and CDR2 as YFSETQ. With V trimmed by 3 bases and J by 6 bases, 9 bases remained unmatched. The CDR3 DNA is TGCGCCAGCAGCTGGGGACAGGGGAAGTATAGCGAGCAGTACTTC. Amino acid sequence: CASSWGQGKYSEQYF.

The CDR3 sequence: CASSPTENYGYTF. The CDR3 DNA reads TGCGCCAGCAGCCCGACGGAGAACTATGGCTACACCTTC. V is TRBV4-1 and J is TRBJ1-2; D uncertain. This CDR3 contains 13 residues. The germline V gene encodes CDR1 MGHRA and CDR2 YSYEKL. The V and J ends lost 4 bases and 2 bases respectively, with 8 bases between them.

V usage is TRBV11-2 and J usage is TRBJ2-4; 7 bases agree with TRBD1. From germline, CDR1 is SGHAT and CDR2 FQNNGV. The CDR3 has 15 amino acids. With 5 bases clipped from V and 0 bases from J, the junction kept 4 bases outside the gene matches. The CDR3: CASSLTGVAKNIQYF. The CDR3 DNA reads TGTGCCAGCAGCCTCACAGGGGTAGCCAAAAACATTCAGTACTTC.

This clone was detected only once. This rearrangement joins TRBV30 to TRBJ1-1; tentatively, D is TRBD1 (5 bases). The germline V gene has CDR1 GTSNPN and CDR2 SVGIG (reference sequence). The CDR3 has 14 residues. V lost 8 bases and J 3 bases, leaving 19 bases between the germline ends. This CDR3 reads CAADGPRRDTEAFF. CDR3 coding DNA: TGTGCCGCGGATGGGCCCCGCAGGGACACTGAAGCTTTCTTT.

The rearrangement uses TRBV5-1 and TRBJ2-3, with D tentatively TRBD1 (5 bases). CDR1 and CDR2 (germline): SGHRS, YFSETQ. The CDR3 loop spans 13 amino acids. Trimming cost V 4 bases and J 2 bases, with 8 bases left between them. The CDR3 nucleotides are TGCGCCAGCAGCAGACAGATCACAGATACGCAGTATTTT. Its translation: CASSRQITDTQYF.

This clone occurred a few times. J is TRBJ2-2 and V is TRBV18; TRBD2 matches at 8 bases. CDR3 length: 15 residues. The V segment lost 0 bases and the J segment 8 bases; nucleotides outside the gene matches: 5. Germline V gene lookup returns CDR1 KGHSH and CDR2 LQKENI. For the CDR3, the DNA is TGTGCCAGCTCACCACCGGGACTAGTTCGAGGGGAGCTGTTTTTT. Amino acid sequence: CASSPPGLVRGELFF.

The genes are TRBV5-5 and TRBJ2-7; 7 bases agree with TRBD2. J gave up 2 bases and V 3 bases, and 8 bases lay outside the gene matches. CDR3 length equals 15 residues. Germline loops: CDR1 SGHKS, CDR2 YYEKEE (reference sequence). CDR3 loop: CASSWRGGGAYEQYF. The DNA of the CDR3 is TGTGCCAGCAGCTGGCGTGGGGGGGGAGCCTACGAGCAGTACTTC.

This clone has a single count. This rearrangement joins TRBV19 to TRBJ2-3, with D possibly being TRBD1 (5 bases). V lost 6 bases to trimming and J lost 6 bases, with 10 bases between them. Germline CDR1 is LNHDA and CDR2 is SQIVND (reference sequence). The length of the CDR3 is 12 residues. The CDR3 coding sequence is TGTGCCAGTAGGCTCAGGGATGATACGCAGTATTTT. It translates to CASRLRDDTQYF.

This clone was counted between two and nine times. This chain connects TRBV5-4 to TRBJ2-6; 8 bases match TRBD2. After removal of 6 bases from V and 0 bases from J, the junction contained 11 bases not matched to a gene. Germline lookup yields CDR1 SGHNT and CDR2 YYREEE (reference sequence). The CDR3 loop spans 18 amino acids. CDR3 nucleotide sequence: TGTGCCAGCACCCCTTCGGTAGCGGGGATCTCTGGGGCCAACGTCCTGACTTTC. Translation gives CASTPSVAGISGANVLTF.

The V call is TRBV18, the J call TRBJ1-2; D is perhaps TRBD1 (6 bases). Trimming cost V 3 bases and J 4 bases, with 18 bases left between them. This CDR3 region has 16 residues. CDR1 is KGHSH, CDR2 LQKENI, per germline. The CDR3 reads CASSPSIGQNLYGYTF. The CDR3 DNA is TGTGCCAGCTCACCGAGTATAGGACAGAATCTCTATGGCTACACCTTC.

This clone has a single count. J is TRBJ1-1 and V is TRBV25-1; D not certain. The V end was cut by 4 bases, the J end by 0 bases, with 9 bases between. The germline V gene encodes CDR1 MGHDK and CDR2 SYGVNS. The CDR3 has 14 amino acids. The CDR3 sequence: CASSAPQMNTEAFF. The CDR3 coding sequence is TGTGCCAGCAGTGCCCCACAGATGAACACTGAAGCTTTCTTT.

As to this clone: A read error may produce the germline difference seen at one junction end. V usage is TRBV5-6 and J usage is TRBJ2-3; 9 bases agree with TRBD2. Germline V CDR1 and CDR2: SGHDT, YYEEEE. The CDR3 is made up of 15 amino acids. The CDR3 loop reads CASTLSGRMTDTQYF. Here the CDR3 DNA reads TGTGCCAGCACCTTGAGCGGGAGGATGACGGATACGCAGTATTTT.

V is TRBV11-2 and J is TRBJ1-4; 9 bases match TRBD1. From germline, CDR1 is SGHAT and CDR2 FQNNGV. After removal of 1 base from V and 9 bases from J, the junction contained 6 bases not matched to a gene. There are 15 residues in the CDR3. CDR3 loop: CASSLVTGGTQKLFF. Here the CDR3 DNA reads TGTGCCAGCAGCTTAGTGACAGGGGGGACACAAAAACTGTTTTTT.

In regard to this clone: An end of the junction does not agree with germline; a read error may underlie this. This chain uses TRBV4-1 with TRBJ2-1, with 7 bases fitting TRBD1. The CDR3 extends over 16 amino acids. Germline assignment: CDR1 MGHRA and CDR2 YSYEKL. The CDR3 DNA is TGCGCCAGCAGCCAAATACAGCGCGAGGGGCAGGGGGTACCAGTCTTC. Translating gives CASSQIQREGQGVPVF.

The chain is built from TRBV2 and TRBJ2-4, with 7 bases lining up with TRBD1. Germline trimming cut 6 bases from V and 6 bases from J; bases unmatched to any gene: 8. Germline V lookup: CDR1 SNHLY, CDR2 FYNNEI. The CDR3 sequence is 14 residues long. The CDR3 here is CASSGDGTVNIQYF. The CDR3 coding sequence is TGTGCCAGCAGCGGGGACGGGACAGTAAACATTCAGTACTTC.

J is TRBJ2-7 and V is TRBV7-9, with D perhaps TRBD2 (5 bases). Trimming left V 5 bases short and J 7 bases short, with 15 bases between. CDR3 size: 13 residues. Germline V CDR1 and CDR2: SEHNR, FQNEAQ (reference sequence). CDR3 nucleotide sequence: TGTGCCAGCAGCCTCGACGGGAAGGGAGAGCAGTACTTC. Its protein product is CASSLDGKGEQYF.

This chain links TRBV15 with TRBJ2-7, with D unresolved. Per germline, CDR1 LNHNV and CDR2 YYDKDF (reference sequence). The CDR3 length is 14 residues. The V end lost 3 bases, the J end lost 5 bases, and 14 bases lay between the germline ends. CDR3 residues: CATSSPEELHEQYF. CDR3 sequence (DNA): TGTGCCACCAGCAGCCCCGAGGAACTCCACGAGCAGTACTTC.

The rearrangement uses TRBV27 and TRBJ2-7, with 7 nucleotides matching TRBD1. Germline V gene sequence: CDR1 MNHEY, CDR2 SMNVEV (reference sequence). V lost 8 bases to trimming and J lost 2 bases; unmatched junction nucleotides: 9. The CDR3 is 14 residues long. CDR3 loop: CASSAGTEPYEQYF. CDR3 bases: TGTGCCAGCTCGGCCGGGACAGAACCCTACGAGCAGTACTTC.

This sequence joins TRBV5-5 and TRBJ1-6, with D possibly TRBD1 on 6 matching bases. CDR3 length: 15 amino acids. The germline V and J ends were trimmed by 0 bases and 10 bases, with 14 bases remaining between them. Germline V CDR1 and CDR2: SGHKS, YYEKEE (reference sequence). The CDR3 sequence: CASSLEGEIRSPLHF. In DNA form, the CDR3 reads TGTGCCAGCAGCTTGGAGGGGGAAATTAGGTCACCCCTCCACTTT. The full variable domain, its missing parts supplied by reference TRBV5-5 and TRBJ1-6, is DAGVTQSPTHLIKTRGQQVTLRCSPISGHKSVSWYQQVLGQGPQFIFQYYEKEERGRGNFPDRFSARQFPNYSSELNVNALLLGDSALYLCASSLEGEIRSPLHFGNGTRLTVT.

The chain has TRBV18 and TRBJ2-7; 8 bases agree with TRBD1. The germline gives CDR1 KGHSH, CDR2 LQKENI. The CDR3 is 13 amino acids. V lost 3 bases to trimming and J lost 5 bases; unmatched junction nucleotides: 3. The CDR3 region is CASSPPQGDEQYF. The CDR3, as DNA: TGTGCCAGCTCACCCCCACAGGGGGACGAGCAGTACTTC.

This clone was seen a single time. The chain links TRBV4-3 to TRBJ2-7; 8 bases line up with TRBD2. The length of the CDR3 is 17 residues. V lost 0 bases, J lost 4 bases, and 11 bases stayed unmatched. Germline CDR1 LGHNA, CDR2 YSLEER. The CDR3 DNA reads as TGCGCCAGCAGCCAAGATCGAGCGGGGGTTTGGGCTTACGAGCAGTACTTC. Translated: CASSQDRAGVWAYEQYF.

The V gene is TRBV9, the J gene TRBJ2-1, with TRBD2 identical over 8 bases. The CDR3 runs to 14 residues. CDR1 SGDLS and CDR2 YYNGEE come from the germline V gene. The V gene end was trimmed by 5 bases and the J gene end by 4 bases; junction bases not matched to a gene: 5. The DNA of the CDR3 is TGTGCCAGCAGGGGAAGCGGGAGTTACAATGAGCAGTTCTTC. Translated: CASRGSGSYNEQFF.

The rearrangement uses TRBV30 and TRBJ1-1, with 8 bases that match TRBD1. Germline loops: CDR1 GTSNPN, CDR2 SVGIG (reference sequence). V was clipped by 1 base and J by 5 bases; unmatched bases: 9. CDR3 size: 15 residues. The CDR3, as DNA: TGTGCCTGGAGTGGGGGAGGCAGGGGGCGTACTGAAGCTTTCTTT. Encoded protein: CAWSGGGRGRTEAFF.

This chain connects TRBV29-1 to TRBJ2-5; TRBD1 agrees at 8 bases. CDR3 length: 12 amino acids. V shed 7 bases and J 5 bases; nucleotides not matched to a gene: 6. From germline, CDR1 is SQVTM and CDR2 ANQGSEA. The CDR3 bases are TGCAGCGGGCTGACAGGGGTTGAGACCCAGTACTTC. Translation gives CSGLTGVETQYF.

V usage is TRBV28 and J usage is TRBJ1-1, with TRBD1 as a possible D gene (5 bases). The ends were cut back, 6 bases at V and 11 bases at J, with 25 bases in the middle. The CDR3 runs to 15 residues. Per germline, CDR1 MDHEN and CDR2 SYDVKM. This chain's CDR3 is CASSRSPNAGYAAFF. CDR3 bases: TGTGCCAGCAGCCGGAGCCCGAACGCAGGGTATGCGGCTTTCTTT. The full variable domain, completed using reference TRBV28 and TRBJ1-1, is DVKVTQSSRYLVKRTGEKVFLECVQDMDHENMFWYRQDPGLGLRLIYFSYDVKMKEKGDIPEGYSVSREKKERFSLILESASTNQTSMYLCASSRSPNAGYAAFFGQGTRLTVV.

V gene TRBV5-1 combines with J gene TRBJ2-5, with a tentative D call TRBD2 (5 bases). The germline V and J ends were trimmed by 4 bases and 0 bases, with 16 bases remaining between them. There are 16 residues in the CDR3. CDR1 is SGHRS and CDR2 is YFSETQ in the germline V gene. CDR3 sequence reads: CASSPRGLGYQETQYF. Here the CDR3 DNA reads TGCGCCAGCAGCCCCCGAGGGCTGGGATACCAAGAGACCCAGTACTTC.

Remarks on this clone: This specimen includes other DNA sequences encoding the same CDR3. This chain links TRBV5-1 with TRBJ1-3; possibly TRBD1 for D (6 bases). CDR3 size: 15 residues. Trimming pared 0 bases from V and 3 bases from J, leaving 10 bases between. Germline V gene data show CDR1 as SGHRS and CDR2 as YFSETQ. The CDR3 loop is CASSLEGGGGNTIYF. The CDR3 DNA follows: TGCGCCAGCAGCTTGGAAGGGGGTGGTGGAAACACCATATATTTT.